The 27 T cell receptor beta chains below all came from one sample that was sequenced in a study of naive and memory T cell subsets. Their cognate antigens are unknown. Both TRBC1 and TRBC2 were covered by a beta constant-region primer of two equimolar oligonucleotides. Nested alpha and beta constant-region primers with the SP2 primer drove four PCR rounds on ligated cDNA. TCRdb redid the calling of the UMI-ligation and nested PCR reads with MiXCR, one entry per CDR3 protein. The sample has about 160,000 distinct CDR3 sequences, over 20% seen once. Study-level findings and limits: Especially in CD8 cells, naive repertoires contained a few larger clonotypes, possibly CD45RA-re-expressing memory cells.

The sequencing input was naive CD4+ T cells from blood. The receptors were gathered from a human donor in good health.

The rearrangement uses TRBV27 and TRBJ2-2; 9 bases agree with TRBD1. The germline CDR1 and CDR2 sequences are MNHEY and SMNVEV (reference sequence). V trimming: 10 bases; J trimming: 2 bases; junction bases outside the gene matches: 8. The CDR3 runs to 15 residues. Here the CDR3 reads CATRLQGANTGELFF. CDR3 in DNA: TGTGCCACCCGCCTACAGGGGGCTAACACCGGGGAGCTGTTTTTT.

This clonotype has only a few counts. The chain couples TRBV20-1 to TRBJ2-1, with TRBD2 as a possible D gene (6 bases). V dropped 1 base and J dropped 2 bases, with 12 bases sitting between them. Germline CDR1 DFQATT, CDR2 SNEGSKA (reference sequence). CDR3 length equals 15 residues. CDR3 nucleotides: TGCAGTGCTAGAGCCGTTAGCGGAACCTACAATGAGCAGTTCTTC. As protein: CSARAVSGTYNEQFF.

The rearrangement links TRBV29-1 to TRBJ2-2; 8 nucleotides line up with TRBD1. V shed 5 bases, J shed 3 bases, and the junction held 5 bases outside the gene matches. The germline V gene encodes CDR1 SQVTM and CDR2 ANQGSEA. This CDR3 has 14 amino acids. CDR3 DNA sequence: TGCAGCGTTCCGGACAGGGCCCACACCGGGGAGCTGTTTTTT. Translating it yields CSVPDRAHTGELFF.

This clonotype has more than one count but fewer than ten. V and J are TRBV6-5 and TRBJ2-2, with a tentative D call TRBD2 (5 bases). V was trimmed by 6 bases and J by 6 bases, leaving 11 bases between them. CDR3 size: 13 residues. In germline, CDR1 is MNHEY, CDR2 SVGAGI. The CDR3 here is CASSATRPGELFF. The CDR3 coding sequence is TGTGCCAGCAGCGCAACTAGGCCCGGGGAGCTGTTTTTT.

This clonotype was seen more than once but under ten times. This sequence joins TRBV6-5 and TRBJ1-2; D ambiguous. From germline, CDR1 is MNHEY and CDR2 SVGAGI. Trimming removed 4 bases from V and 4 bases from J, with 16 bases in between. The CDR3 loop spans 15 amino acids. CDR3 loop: CASSSYRTPRYGYTF. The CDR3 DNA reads TGTGCCAGCAGTTCCTATCGGACGCCTCGCTATGGCTACACCTTC.

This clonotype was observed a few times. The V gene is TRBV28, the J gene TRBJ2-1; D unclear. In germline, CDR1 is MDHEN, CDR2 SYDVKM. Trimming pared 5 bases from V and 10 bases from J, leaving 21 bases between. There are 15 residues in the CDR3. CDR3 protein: CASSLNGAAGNEQFF. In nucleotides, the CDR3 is TGTGCCAGCAGTCTTAACGGCGCGGCTGGAAACGAGCAGTTCTTC.

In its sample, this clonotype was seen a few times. CDR3 amino acids: CASSLEGNTEAFF. The CDR3 DNA reads TGTGCCAGCAGTTTAGAGGGGAACACTGAAGCTTTCTTT. The V call is TRBV28, the J call TRBJ1-1, with D uncertain. Germline CDR1 and CDR2: MDHEN and SYDVKM. The V end lost 2 bases, the J end lost 1 base, and 5 bases lay between the germline ends. The length of the CDR3 is 13 residues.

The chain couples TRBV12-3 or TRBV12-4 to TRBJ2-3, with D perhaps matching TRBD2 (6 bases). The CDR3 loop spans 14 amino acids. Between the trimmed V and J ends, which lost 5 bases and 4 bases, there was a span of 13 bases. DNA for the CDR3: TGTGCCAGCAGTAATTCCGGAGGGGCAGATACGCAGTATTTT. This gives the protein CASSNSGGADTQYF.

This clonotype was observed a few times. The CDR3 sequence is CSADRGWETQYF. CDR3 sequence (DNA): TGCAGTGCTGACAGGGGATGGGAGACCCAGTACTTC. This chain links TRBV20-1 with TRBJ2-5; 8 bases line up with TRBD1. V gave up 5 bases and J gave up 5 bases; unmatched junction bases: 4. CDR1 and CDR2 from the germline V gene are DFQATT and SNEGSKA (reference sequence). CDR3 size: 12 residues.

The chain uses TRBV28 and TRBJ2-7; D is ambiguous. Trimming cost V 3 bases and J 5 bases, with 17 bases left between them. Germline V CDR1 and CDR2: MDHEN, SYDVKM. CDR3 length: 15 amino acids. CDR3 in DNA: TGTGCCAGCAGTTTTGATAGTGGGTGGGGAAACGAGCAGTACTTC. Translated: CASSFDSGWGNEQYF.

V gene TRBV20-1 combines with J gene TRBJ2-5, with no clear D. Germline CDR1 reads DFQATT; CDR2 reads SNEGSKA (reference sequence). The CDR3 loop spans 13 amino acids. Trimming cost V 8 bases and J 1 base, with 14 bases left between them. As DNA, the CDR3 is TGCAGTTCCCATTTGGGAACCCAAGAGACCCAGTACTTC. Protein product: CSSHLGTQETQYF.

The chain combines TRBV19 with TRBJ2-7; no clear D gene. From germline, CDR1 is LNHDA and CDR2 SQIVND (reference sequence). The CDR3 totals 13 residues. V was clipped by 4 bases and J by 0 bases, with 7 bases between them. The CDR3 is CASSTRLSYEQYF. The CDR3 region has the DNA TGTGCCAGTAGTACCCGACTCTCCTACGAGCAGTACTTC.

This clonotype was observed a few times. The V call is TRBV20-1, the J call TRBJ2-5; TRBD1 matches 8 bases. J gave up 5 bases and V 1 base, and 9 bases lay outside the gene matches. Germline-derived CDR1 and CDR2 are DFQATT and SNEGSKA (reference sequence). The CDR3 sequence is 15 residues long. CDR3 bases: TGCAGTGCTAGAGTCTTGGACAGGGATTCTGAGACCCAGTACTTC. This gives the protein CSARVLDRDSETQYF.

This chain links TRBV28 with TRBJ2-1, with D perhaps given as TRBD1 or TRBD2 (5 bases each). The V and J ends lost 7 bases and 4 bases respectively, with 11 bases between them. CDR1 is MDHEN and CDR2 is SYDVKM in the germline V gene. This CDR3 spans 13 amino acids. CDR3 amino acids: CASTPGPYNEQFF. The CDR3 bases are TGTGCCAGCACACCGGGACCGTACAATGAGCAGTTCTTC.

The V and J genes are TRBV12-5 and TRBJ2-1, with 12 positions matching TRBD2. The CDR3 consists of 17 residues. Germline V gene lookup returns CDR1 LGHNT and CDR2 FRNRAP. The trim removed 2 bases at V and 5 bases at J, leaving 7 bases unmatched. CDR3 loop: CASGLRLAGALHNEQFF. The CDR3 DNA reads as TGTGCTAGTGGTTTGAGACTAGCGGGAGCTCTACACAATGAGCAGTTCTTC.

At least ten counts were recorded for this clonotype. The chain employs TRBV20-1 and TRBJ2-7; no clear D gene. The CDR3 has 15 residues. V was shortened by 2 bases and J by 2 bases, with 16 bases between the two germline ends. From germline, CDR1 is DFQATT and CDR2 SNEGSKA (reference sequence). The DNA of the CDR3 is TGCAGTGCTAGACCTCCTCGCGCGGCTACCTACGAGCAGTACTTC. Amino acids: CSARPPRAATYEQYF.

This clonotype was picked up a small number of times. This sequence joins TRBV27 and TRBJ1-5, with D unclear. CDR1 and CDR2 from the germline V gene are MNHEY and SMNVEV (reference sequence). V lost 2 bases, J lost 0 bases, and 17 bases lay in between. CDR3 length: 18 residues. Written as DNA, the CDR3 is TGTGCCAGCAGTTTACGACTGGAATATTCTGATAGCAATCAGCCCCAGCATTTT. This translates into CASSLRLEYSDSNQPQHF.

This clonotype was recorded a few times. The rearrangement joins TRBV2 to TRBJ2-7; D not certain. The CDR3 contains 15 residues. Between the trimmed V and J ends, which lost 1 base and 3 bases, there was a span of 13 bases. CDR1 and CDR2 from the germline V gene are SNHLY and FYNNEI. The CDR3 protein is CASSEGSVYRYEQYF. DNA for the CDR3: TGTGCCAGCAGTGAAGGAAGTGTATATCGCTACGAGCAGTACTTC. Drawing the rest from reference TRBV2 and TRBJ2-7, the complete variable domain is EPEVTQTPSHQVTQMGQEVILRCVPISNHLYFYWYRQILGQKVEFLVSFYNNEISEKSEIFDDQFSVERPDGSNFTLKIRSTKLEDSAMYFCASSEGSVYRYEQYFGPGTRLTVT.

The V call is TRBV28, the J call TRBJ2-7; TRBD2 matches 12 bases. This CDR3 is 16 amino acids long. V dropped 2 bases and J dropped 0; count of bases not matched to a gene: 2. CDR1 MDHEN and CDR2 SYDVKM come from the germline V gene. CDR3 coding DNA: TGTGCCAGCAGTTTAACGGGACTAGCGGGCTCCTACGAGCAGTACTTC. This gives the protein CASSLTGLAGSYEQYF.

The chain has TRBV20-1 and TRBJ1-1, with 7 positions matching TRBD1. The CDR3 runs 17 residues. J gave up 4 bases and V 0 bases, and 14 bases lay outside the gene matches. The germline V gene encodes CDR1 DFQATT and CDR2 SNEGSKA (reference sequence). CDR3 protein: CSARDPGGDSSGTEAFF. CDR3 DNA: TGCAGTGCTAGAGATCCCGGGGGGGACAGTTCAGGCACTGAAGCTTTCTTT.

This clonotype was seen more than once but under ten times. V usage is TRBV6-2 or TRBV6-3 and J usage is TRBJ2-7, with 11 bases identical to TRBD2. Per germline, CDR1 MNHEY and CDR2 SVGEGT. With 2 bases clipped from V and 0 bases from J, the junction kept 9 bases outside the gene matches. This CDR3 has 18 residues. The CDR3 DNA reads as TGTGCCAGCAGTTACCTTAGACTAGCGGGAACCAACTCCTACGAGCAGTACTTC. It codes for CASSYLRLAGTNSYEQYF.

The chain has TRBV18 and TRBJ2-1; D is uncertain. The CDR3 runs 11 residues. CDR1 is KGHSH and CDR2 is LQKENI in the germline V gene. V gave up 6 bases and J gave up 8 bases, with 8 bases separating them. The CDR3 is CASSALDEQFF. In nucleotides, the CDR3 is TGTGCCAGCTCTGCGTTGGATGAGCAGTTCTTC.

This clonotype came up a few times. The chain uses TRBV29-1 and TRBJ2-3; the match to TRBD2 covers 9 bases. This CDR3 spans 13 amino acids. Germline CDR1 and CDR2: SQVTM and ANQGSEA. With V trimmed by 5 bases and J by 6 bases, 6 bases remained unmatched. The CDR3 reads CSVRGRAGDTQYF. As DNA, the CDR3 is TGCAGCGTTCGCGGGAGGGCAGGGGATACGCAGTATTTT.

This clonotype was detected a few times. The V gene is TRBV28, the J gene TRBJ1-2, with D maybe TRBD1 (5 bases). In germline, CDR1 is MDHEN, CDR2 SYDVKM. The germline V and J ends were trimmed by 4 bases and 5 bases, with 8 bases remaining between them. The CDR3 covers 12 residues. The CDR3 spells CASSSQGYGYTF. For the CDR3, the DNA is TGTGCCAGCAGTTCGCAGGGTTATGGCTACACCTTC.

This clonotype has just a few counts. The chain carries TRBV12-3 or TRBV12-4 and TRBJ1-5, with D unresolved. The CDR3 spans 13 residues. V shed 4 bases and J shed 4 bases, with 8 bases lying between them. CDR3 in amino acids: CASSSGYNQPQHF. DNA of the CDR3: TGTGCCAGCAGTTCCGGATATAATCAGCCCCAGCATTTT.

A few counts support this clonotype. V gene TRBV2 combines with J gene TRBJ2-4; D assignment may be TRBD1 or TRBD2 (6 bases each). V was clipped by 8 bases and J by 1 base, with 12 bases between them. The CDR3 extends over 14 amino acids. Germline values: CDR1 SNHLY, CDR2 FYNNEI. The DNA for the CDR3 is TGTGCCAGCGTGACGGGGGCGGCCAAAAACATTCAGTACTTC. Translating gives CASVTGAAKNIQYF.

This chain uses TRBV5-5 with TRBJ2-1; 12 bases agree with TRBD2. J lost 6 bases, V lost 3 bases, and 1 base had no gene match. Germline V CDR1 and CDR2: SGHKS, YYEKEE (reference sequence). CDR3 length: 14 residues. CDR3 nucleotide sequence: TGTGCCAGCAGCTCTAGCGGGAGGGTCAATGAGCAGTTCTTC. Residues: CASSSSGRVNEQFF.